This TCR beta chain is from a study of CD8 T cells in Susac syndrome. Negative isolation yielded CD8+ and CD4+ T cells; FACS enriched TEMRA cells. The CDR3 covers 14 residues. Germline loops: CDR1 LGHNT, CDR2 FRNRAP. Trimming took 11 bases from V and 2 from J; bases not matched to a gene: 7. Random hexamers were used to reverse transcribe roughly 0.5 to 1 ug of RNA. TCRdb re-derived calls from the immunoSEQ multiplex PCR reads in MiXCR, one entry per CDR3 protein. The table lists roughly 140,000 distinct CDR3 sequences, less than 97% of them singletons. The origin of this receptor is a human donor with multiple sclerosis. The sequencing input was CD8+ T cells from PBMCs. The chain carries TRBV12-5 and TRBJ2-5; TRBD2 matches 11 bases. The DNA of the CDR3 is TGTGCTTGCGGCGTAGCGGGGGGGCAAGAGACCCAGTACTTC. This codes for CACGVAGGQETQYF.